This entry is about one TCR beta chain. In the study's own analysis: The authors estimated nucleated cell counts from reference gene primer amplification. The table came from immunoSEQ multiplex PCR; TCRdb's copy has only in-frame clones and leaves some out. That table supplies the V and J calls and clone size; D and trimming were determined from the DNA. The sample includes around 180,000 clones, 85% to 90% seen only once; the top ten take 20%. The source of the sample is a study of blood T cell repertoires in COVID-19. Study overall: The origin of the acute and convalescent COVID-19 samples was the United States, Italy and Spain. Sources were T cells, B-cell-depleted T cells, or PBMCs; the material itself was cDNA or gDNA.

CDR1 KGHDR and CDR2 SFDVKD come from the germline V gene. The CDR3 extends over 16 amino acids. The junction had 10 bases not matched to a gene; V was cut back by 2 bases and J by 5 bases. The sample taken for sequencing was peripheral blood. The V and J genes are TRBV24-1 and TRBJ1-1; the match to TRBD1 covers 7 bases. This TCR was sampled from a man in his sixties or seventies with active or convalescent COVID-19. CDR3 DNA: TGTGCCACCAGTGATTCGACAGGGATGGGGAATACTGAAGCTTTCTTT. Its translation is CATSDSTGMGNTEAFF.